Listed here is a single T cell receptor beta chain. Antigen specificity is unknown. The data stem from a study of T cell responses to AZD1222 COVID-19 vaccine. Study-level findings and limits: Regions left unmutated in variants are reportedly the target of nearly half of spike-specific TCRs.

Measured with immunoSEQ multiplex PCR; TCRdb has only the in-frame clones, and not every one. The sample lists about 99,000 clones, 90% to 95% seen once, with approximately 11% in the top ten. The material sequenced was peripheral blood, taken on day 0 of AZD1222 vaccination. This TCR derives from an adult in good health.

The chain's CDR3 is CASSQEYRGSEKLFF. The CDR3 DNA reads as TGCGCCAGCAGCCAAGAATACAGGGGTAGTGAAAAACTGTTTTTT. The chain uses TRBV4-3 and TRBJ1-4, with 7 bases identical to TRBD1. The ends lost 0 bases at V and 7 bases at J; junction bases unmatched: 5. The CDR3 contains 15 residues. The germline CDR1 and CDR2 sequences are LGHNA and YSLEER.